The 21 T cell receptor beta chains listed next were all sequenced from one sample in a study of post-analysis software for immune sequencing data. Findings of the study overall: Included in a set of a handful of TRBV segments more frequent in patients than controls were TRBV5-6, TRBV5-1 and TRBV20-1.

The authors incorporated unique molecular identifiers into the TCR beta cDNA libraries. TCRdb passed the PCR reads through MiXCR, listing each CDR3 protein once. Of 650,000 to 850,000 distinct CDR3 sequences in the sample, around 45% are singletons; the top ten hold 4.9%. These receptors' targets are unknown. The material sequenced was blood. Receptors were obtained from a girl aged 10 to 17 with multiple sclerosis.

This chain joins TRBV11-2 and TRBJ2-7; TRBD1 aligns across 10 bases. V lost 5 bases, J lost 3 bases, and 13 bases stayed unmatched. The germline V gene encodes CDR1 SGHAT and CDR2 FQNNGV. CDR3 size: 17 residues. Here the CDR3 reads CASSPGTLDRGVYEQYF. CDR3 coding DNA: TGTGCCAGCAGCCCTGGGACGTTGGACAGGGGGGTCTACGAGCAGTACTTC.

The table lists this clonotype with a count of one. One end of the junction does not line up with germline, which may come from a read error. The V gene is TRBV12-3 or TRBV12-4, the J gene TRBJ2-3; either TRBD1 or TRBD2 may supply D (6 bases each). There are 15 residues in the CDR3. Here the CDR3 DNA reads TGTGCCAGCCTACCGGAACTAGGGGGGTCAGATGCGCAGTATTTT. It yields the protein CASLPELGGSDAQYF.

The rearrangement links TRBV20-1 to TRBJ2-7, with D possibly TRBD2 on 7 matching bases. CDR1 is DFQATT and CDR2 is SNEGSKA in the germline V gene (reference sequence). V dropped 1 base and J dropped 2 bases, with 15 bases sitting between them. This CDR3 is 15 amino acids long. The CDR3 region is CSARAGGQGPYEQYF. The DNA of the CDR3 is TGCAGTGCTAGAGCGGGGGGACAAGGACCCTACGAGCAGTACTTC.

This clonotype was recorded a few times. This chain uses TRBV27 with TRBJ1-2; 12 bases are shared with TRBD1. V gave up 10 bases and J gave up 0 bases; unmatched junction bases: 9. Germline V CDR1 and CDR2: MNHEY, SMNVEV (reference sequence). The CDR3 runs to 16 residues. CDR3 coding DNA: TGTGCCACCGCTAAGGGACAGGGGGCCGCTAACTATGGCTACACCTTC. Amino acids: CATAKGQGAANYGYTF.

This clonotype was observed a handful of times. This chain links TRBV12-5 with TRBJ2-7; D is unclear. Trimming cost V 5 bases and J 2 bases, with 4 bases left between them. The CDR3 spans 11 residues. Germline V lookup: CDR1 LGHNT, CDR2 FRNRAP. CDR3 amino acids: CASGPAYEQYF. CDR3 sequence (DNA): TGTGCTAGTGGTCCCGCCTACGAGCAGTACTTC. The full variable domain, rest sourced from reference TRBV12-5 and TRBJ2-7, is DARVTQTPRHKVTEMGQEVTMRCQPILGHNTVFWYRQTMMQGLELLAYFRNRAPLDDSGMPKDRFSAEMPDATLATLKIQPSEPRDSAVYFCASGPAYEQYFGPGTRLTVT.

This clonotype was detected only a few times. One end of the junction does not line up with germline, which may come from a read error. The chain is built from TRBV29-1 and TRBJ2-6; D is unclear. This CDR3 has 13 amino acids. CDR1 and CDR2 (germline): SQVTM, ANQGSEA. CDR3 residues: CSVVGSEANVLTF. CDR3 DNA: TGCAGCGTCGTGGGGTCTGAGGCCAACGTCCTGACTTTC.

The chain employs TRBV20-1 and TRBJ2-3, with TRBD2 matching over 10 bases. CDR3 length equals 14 residues. V trimming: 6 bases; J trimming: 1 base; junction bases outside the gene matches: 4. CDR1 and CDR2 from the germline V gene are DFQATT and SNEGSKA (reference sequence). Here the CDR3 reads CSALLAGRTDTQYF. The CDR3 bases are TGCAGTGCCCTACTAGCGGGACGCACAGATACGCAGTATTTT.

The gene calls are TRBV12-5 and TRBJ2-3; 8 bases map to TRBD1. CDR1 is LGHNT, CDR2 FRNRAP, per germline. This CDR3 comprises 14 residues. Germline trimming cut 6 bases from V and 5 bases from J; bases unmatched to any gene: 7. Here the CDR3 DNA reads TGTGCTAGTGGCCTACCCGACAGGGGAGATACGCAGTATTTT. It translates to CASGLPDRGDTQYF.

This chain links TRBV7-9 with TRBJ1-1, with a weak D call TRBD1 (6 bases). The CDR3 has 16 residues. The V end was cut by 1 base, the J end by 3 bases, with 15 bases between. Germline V gene lookup returns CDR1 SEHNR and CDR2 FQNEAQ (reference sequence). The CDR3 DNA reads TGTGCCAGCAGCTTAGGGGCAATGGGGGCGGACACTGAAGCTTTCTTT. Translating it yields CASSLGAMGADTEAFF.

The chain joins TRBV2 to TRBJ2-5; a possible D gene is TRBD1 (5 bases). The CDR3 contains 11 residues. V was pared by 7 bases and J by 5 bases, with 8 bases between. Germline CDR1 SNHLY, CDR2 FYNNEI. CDR3 amino acids: CASTGSETQYF. The CDR3, as DNA: TGTGCCAGCACAGGGTCCGAGACCCAGTACTTC.

This CDR3 is CASSSWTQNTEAFF. The CDR3 region has the DNA TGTGCCAGCAGCTCTTGGACCCAGAACACTGAAGCTTTCTTT. The chain has TRBV7-8 and TRBJ1-1; D unclear. Germline loops: CDR1 SGHVS, CDR2 FQNEAQ. Trimming left V 4 bases short and J 1 base short, with 10 bases between. CDR3 length: 14 residues.

The chain combines TRBV6-5 with TRBJ2-1; the D gene is possibly TRBD2 (5 bases). This CDR3 region has 16 residues. Germline CDR1 reads MNHEY; CDR2 reads SVGAGI. The V end lost 0 bases, the J end lost 4 bases, and 13 bases lay between the germline ends. The DNA of the CDR3 is TGTGCCAGCAGTTACTCGTTGCTAGCCCCTTACAATGAGCAGTTCTTC. This translates into CASSYSLLAPYNEQFF.

This clonotype appeared a few times. The chain is built from TRBV27 and TRBJ2-7, with D possibly being TRBD2 (6 bases). V lost 2 bases and J lost 5, with 13 bases in between. The CDR3 spans 14 residues. CDR1 is MNHEY, CDR2 SMNVEV, per germline (reference sequence). The CDR3 is CASSLATRHDEQYF. CDR3 sequence (DNA): TGTGCCAGCAGTTTAGCGACTAGGCACGACGAGCAGTACTTC.

This clonotype was detected a few times. The rearrangement links TRBV20-1 to TRBJ2-3, with D possibly matching TRBD1 (6 bases). The CDR3 is made up of 12 amino acids. Trimming cost V 6 bases and J 4 bases, with 11 bases left between them. Germline V CDR1 and CDR2: DFQATT, SNEGSKA (reference sequence). CDR3 DNA sequence: TGCAGTGCAGGACAGACCTCAGATACGCAGTATTTT. As protein: CSAGQTSDTQYF.

This clonotype was picked up a small number of times. The CDR3 reads CASSQNRDTYEQYF. The DNA of the CDR3 is TGTGCCAGCAGCCAAAACAGGGATACCTACGAGCAGTACTTC. The V and J genes are TRBV3-1 and TRBJ2-7; D may be TRBD1 (6 bases). This CDR3 region has 14 residues. Trimming cost V 2 bases and J 2 bases, with 10 bases left between them. CDR1 and CDR2 (germline): LGHDT, YNNKEL (reference sequence).

Only a few counts were recorded for this clonotype. The gene calls are TRBV20-1 and TRBJ2-1; D perhaps matches TRBD2 (5 bases). The V gene lost 3 bases and the J gene lost 2 bases, with 11 bases spanning the gap. CDR1 and CDR2 from the germline V gene are DFQATT and SNEGSKA (reference sequence). The CDR3 extends over 14 amino acids. The CDR3 bases are TGCAGTGCTAGCGGCGGGCCGACCTACAATGAGCAGTTCTTC. It is translated as CSASGGPTYNEQFF.

The table lists this clonotype with many counts. The rearrangement uses TRBV29-1 and TRBJ2-6; the D is unclear. Trimming removed 5 bases from V and 0 bases from J, with 14 bases in between. The CDR3 spans 16 residues. Germline lookup yields CDR1 SQVTM and CDR2 ANQGSEA. Here the CDR3 DNA reads TGCAGCGTTACAGACGGAACAAGCTCTGGGGCCAACGTCCTGACTTTC. Amino acid sequence: CSVTDGTSSGANVLTF.

This clonotype was recorded a few times. J is TRBJ2-1 and V is TRBV2; TRBD2 matches at 14 bases. The J segment lost 5 bases and the V segment lost 7 bases, leaving 10 bases of the junction unmatched. CDR1 SNHLY and CDR2 FYNNEI come from the germline V gene. CDR3 length equals 17 residues. CDR3 coding DNA: TGTGCCAGCACCCCGGGACTAGCGGGAGTTGGGGACAATGAGCAGTTCTTC. It codes for CASTPGLAGVGDNEQFF.

The chain couples TRBV20-1 to TRBJ2-1; the match to TRBD2 covers 7 bases. The last part of the DNA fits TRBJ2-7 better; the J call may be wrong. Germline V gene data show CDR1 as DFQATT and CDR2 as SNEGSKA (reference sequence). The CDR3 spans 20 residues. The CDR3 sequence is CSAWGTTQTRAPSSYNEQYF. CDR3 nucleotide sequence: TGCAGTGCTTGGGGGACTACCCAAACCAGGGCCCCTAGTTCCTACAATGAGCAGTACTTC.

The CDR3 is CASSQVDRDGEQYF. In DNA, the CDR3 is TGCGCCAGCAGCCAAGTGGACAGGGATGGCGAGCAGTACTTC. The chain has TRBV4-3 and TRBJ2-7, with TRBD1 matching 8 bases. The CDR3 is 14 residues long. The germline V gene has CDR1 LGHNA and CDR2 YSLEER. Trimming removed 1 base from V and 6 bases from J; junction bases left unmatched: 5.

This clonotype was found a few times. This rearrangement joins TRBV20-1 to TRBJ2-3, with 12 nucleotides matching TRBD2. CDR3 length equals 15 residues. The germline V gene has CDR1 DFQATT and CDR2 SNEGSKA (reference sequence). With 5 bases clipped from V and 6 bases from J, the junction kept 9 bases outside the gene matches. CDR3 sequence (DNA): TGCAGTGCTCCCCCTTCTCTAGCGGGAGGGGATACGCAGTATTTT. Amino acids: CSAPPSLAGGDTQYF.